The 8 T cell receptor beta chains below all came from one sample that was sequenced in a study of blood T cell repertoires in COVID-19. Method: immunoSEQ multiplex PCR; TCRdb's copy keeps in-frame clones and lacks some. The sample consists of around 300,000 clones, 85% of them appearing once. Sequenced: peripheral blood. The receptors were sampled from a human donor in a cohort sampled during active COVID-19.

The chain recombines TRBV2 with TRBJ1-6; D is possibly TRBD1 (6 bases). V shed 5 bases and J shed 5 bases, with 10 bases lying between them. This CDR3 is 14 amino acids long. CDR1 is SNHLY and CDR2 is FYNNEI in the germline V gene. CDR3 residues: CASSLQGNNSPLHF. For the CDR3, the DNA is TGTGCCAGCAGTTTACAGGGCAATAATTCACCCCTCCACTTT. The complete variable domain, with remaining parts taken from reference TRBV2 and TRBJ1-6, reads EPEVTQTPSHQVTQMGQEVILRCVPISNHLYFYWYRQILGQKVEFLVSFYNNEISEKSEIFDDQFSVERPDGSNFTLKIRSTKLEDSAMYFCASSLQGNNSPLHFGNGTRLTVT.

This clone was recorded a few times. The chain links TRBV20-1 to TRBJ1-5; 12 bases agree with TRBD1. J lost 5 bases, V lost 3 bases, and 2 bases had no gene match. The CDR3 is made up of 14 amino acids. The germline CDR1 and CDR2 sequences are DFQATT and SNEGSKA (reference sequence). CDR3 nucleotide sequence: TGCAGTGCTAGTCGGGACAGGGGGCATCAGCCCCAGCATTTT. Protein product: CSASRDRGHQPQHF.

The chain is built from TRBV6-5 and TRBJ1-1; 7 nucleotides match TRBD1. CDR3 length equals 13 residues. Trimming removed 6 bases from V and 6 bases from J; junction bases left unmatched: 7. Germline V gene sequence: CDR1 MNHEY, CDR2 SVGAGI. In DNA, the CDR3 is TGTGCCAGCAGCCGTGGGACAGATGCTGAAGCTTTCTTT. Protein: CASSRGTDAEAFF.

The V and J genes are TRBV19 and TRBJ1-1; a possible D gene is TRBD1 (6 bases). The ends were cut back, 7 bases at V and 4 bases at J, with 16 bases in the middle. CDR3 length: 14 residues. Germline V CDR1 and CDR2: LNHDA, SQIVND (reference sequence). The CDR3: CASKIGGFGTEAFF. Written as DNA, the CDR3 is TGTGCCAGTAAGATAGGGGGATTCGGCACTGAAGCTTTCTTT.

This clone came up a few times. The chain combines TRBV5-6 with TRBJ2-7; 7 bases line up with TRBD2. Germline-derived CDR1 and CDR2 are SGHDT and YYEEEE. The V gene end was trimmed by 4 bases and the J gene end by 2 bases; junction bases not matched to a gene: 12. The CDR3 is made up of 16 amino acids. In nucleotides, the CDR3 is TGTGCCAGCAGCCCCCCGGGCGTACGGGGGGCCTACGAGCAGTACTTC. Residues: CASSPPGVRGAYEQYF. The full variable domain, its missing parts supplied by reference TRBV5-6 and TRBJ2-7, is DAGVTQSPTHLIKTRGQQVTLRCSPKSGHDTVSWYQQALGQGPQFIFQYYEEEERQRGNFPDRFSGHQFPNYSSELNVNALLLGDSALYLCASSPPGVRGAYEQYFGPGTRLTVT.

The chain employs TRBV19 and TRBJ2-2; 7 positions match TRBD2. CDR3 length equals 13 residues. Germline CDR1 LNHDA, CDR2 SQIVND (reference sequence). With V trimmed by 6 bases and J by 6 bases, 4 bases remained unmatched. CDR3 protein: CASSIGGAGELFF. For the CDR3, the DNA is TGTGCCAGTAGCATTGGGGGGGCCGGGGAGCTGTTTTTT.

The chain recombines TRBV6-5 with TRBJ1-2; 9 nucleotides line up with TRBD1. The CDR3 extends over 15 amino acids. The germline gives CDR1 MNHEY, CDR2 SVGAGI. Losses at the gene ends were 7 bases for V and 2 bases for J; bases not matched to a gene: 8. The CDR3 spells CASTHRGQGNYGYTF. CDR3 nucleotide sequence: TGTGCCAGCACCCATAGGGGACAGGGCAACTATGGCTACACCTTC.

CDR3 nucleotide sequence: TGTGCCAGCAGCCCCCGGGGAAACAAAAACATTCAGTACTTC. The encoded protein is CASSPRGNKNIQYF. This chain joins TRBV6-5 and TRBJ2-4; possible D gene TRBD2, 5 bases. This CDR3 contains 14 residues. CDR1 is MNHEY, CDR2 SVGAGI, per germline. The V end lost 6 bases, the J end lost 3 bases, and 12 bases lay between the germline ends.